Below, 5 T cell receptor beta chains from the same sample are listed, as sequenced in a study of T cell changes during pregnancy in multiple sclerosis. The method was immunoSEQ multiplex PCR; TCRdb's version includes in-frame clones alone and lacks a portion of them. The sample consists of approximately 130,000 clones, roughly 95% of them appearing once. Specimen: peripheral blood, collected after pregnancy. Receptors originate from a female donor with multiple sclerosis, enrolled in a pregnancy study.

This chain links TRBV9 with TRBJ2-1; 13 bases are a match to TRBD2. The CDR3 covers 16 residues. The V gene's germline CDR1 is SGDLS and CDR2 YYNGEE. The V segment lost 2 bases and the J segment 4 bases; nucleotides outside the gene matches: 3. The CDR3, as DNA: TGTGCCAGCAGCGTGCAGACTAGCGGGAGGTACAATGAGCAGTTCTTC. Its translation: CASSVQTSGRYNEQFF.

V usage is TRBV6-1 and J usage is TRBJ2-1; D might be TRBD1 (6 bases). Per germline, CDR1 MNHNS and CDR2 SASEGT. This CDR3 has 15 amino acids. Trimming removed 5 bases from V and 4 bases from J, with 15 bases in between. CDR3 sequence (DNA): TGTGCCAGCAGTACGAGACAGGCCCTATACAATGAGCAGTTCTTC. Translated: CASSTRQALYNEQFF.

This sequence joins TRBV18 and TRBJ1-1; possibly TRBD1 for D (5 bases). The CDR3 totals 16 residues. The V end was cut by 4 bases, the J end by 2 bases, with 17 bases between. The germline gives CDR1 KGHSH, CDR2 LQKENI. In DNA form, the CDR3 reads TGTGCCAGCTCACTTCAAACGACAGCTTTTAACACTGAAGCTTTCTTT. Its protein is CASSLQTTAFNTEAFF.

The chain combines TRBV5-4 with TRBJ1-2; D is ambiguous. The CDR3 runs to 15 residues. Germline V gives CDR1 SGHNT, CDR2 YYREEE (reference sequence). With 4 bases removed from V and 5 bases from J, the gap between germline ends came to 18 bases. The chain's CDR3 is CASSPVMGSGYGYTF. Here the CDR3 DNA reads TGTGCCAGCAGCCCTGTGATGGGGTCGGGATATGGCTACACCTTC.

This CDR3 is CASATTGTGVLGEQFF. Here the CDR3 DNA reads TGTGCTAGTGCCACAACCGGGACAGGGGTATTGGGTGAGCAGTTCTTC. This chain links TRBV12-5 with TRBJ2-1, with 10 bases lining up with TRBD1. After removal of 7 bases from V and 9 bases from J, the junction contained 15 bases not matched to a gene. This CDR3 comprises 16 residues. Germline-derived CDR1 and CDR2 are LGHNT and FRNRAP.